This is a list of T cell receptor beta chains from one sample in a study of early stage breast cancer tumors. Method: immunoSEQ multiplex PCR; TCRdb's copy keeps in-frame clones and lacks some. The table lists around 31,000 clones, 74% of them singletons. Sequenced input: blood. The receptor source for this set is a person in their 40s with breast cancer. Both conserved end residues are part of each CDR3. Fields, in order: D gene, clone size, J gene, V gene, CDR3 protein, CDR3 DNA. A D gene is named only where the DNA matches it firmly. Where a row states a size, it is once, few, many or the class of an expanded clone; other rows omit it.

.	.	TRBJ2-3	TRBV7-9	CASSFSFSGSPDTQYF	TGTGCCAGCAGCTTTAGTTTCTCCGGGAGTCCAGATACGCAGTATTTT
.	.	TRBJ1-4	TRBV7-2	CASSQGNEKLFF	TGTGCCAGCAGCCAGGGTAATGAAAAACTGTTTTTT
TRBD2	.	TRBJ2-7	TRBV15	CATSRHPGLAGVVYEQYF	TGTGCCACCAGCAGACATCCGGGACTAGCGGGAGTTGTTTACGAGCAGTACTTC
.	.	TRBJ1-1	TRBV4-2	CASSQELRENTEAFF	TGTGCCAGCAGCCAAGAGCTCAGAGAGAACACTGAAGCTTTCTTT
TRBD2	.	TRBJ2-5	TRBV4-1	CASSQDAASGPQETQYF	TGCGCCAGCAGCCAAGATGCGGCTAGCGGGCCTCAAGAGACCCAGTACTTC
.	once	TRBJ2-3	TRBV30	CAWSVQADTQYF	TGTGCCTGGAGTGTACAGGCAGATACGCAGTATTTT
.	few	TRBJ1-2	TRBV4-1	CASSRAGVYGYTF	TGCGCCAGCAGCCGGGCCGGTGTCTATGGCTACACCTTC
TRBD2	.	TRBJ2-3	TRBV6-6	CASSLLAGGIGTQYF	TGTGCCAGCAGCCTACTAGCGGGAGGGATCGGTACGCAGTATTTT
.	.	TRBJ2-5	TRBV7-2	CASSLAPDRAQYF	TGTGCCAGCAGCTTAGCCCCCGATCGAGCCCAGTACTTC
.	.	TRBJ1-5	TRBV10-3	CAISESGGYANQPQHF	TGTGCCATCAGTGAGTCCGGGGGGTACGCCAATCAGCCCCAGCATTTT
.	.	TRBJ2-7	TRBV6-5	CASNPPGKYEQYF	TGTGCCAGCAACCCCCCAGGGAAGTACGAGCAGTACTTC
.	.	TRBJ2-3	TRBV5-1	CASGHTDTQYF	TGCGCCAGCGGACATACAGATACGCAGTATTTT
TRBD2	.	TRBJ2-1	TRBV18	CASSPGLAGDNEQFF	TGTGCCAGCTCACCGGGACTAGCGGGGGACAATGAGCAGTTCTTC
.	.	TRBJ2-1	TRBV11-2	CASSLGRDGYNEQFF	TGTGCCAGCAGCTTAGGCCGGGACGGGTACAATGAGCAGTTCTTC
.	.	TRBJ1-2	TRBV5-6	CASSLAGKNYGYTF	TGTGCCAGCAGCTTGGCGGGAAAGAACTATGGCTACACCTTC
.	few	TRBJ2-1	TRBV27	CASSQRMNEQFF	TGTGCCAGCAGTCAAAGGATGAATGAGCAGTTCTTC
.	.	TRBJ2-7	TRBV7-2	CASSLTPRTDSPEFEQYF	TGTGCCAGCAGCTTGACGCCCCGGACGGACAGCCCAGAGTTCGAGCAGTACTTC
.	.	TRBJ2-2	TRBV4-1	CASSQGNVKGSIRGTGELFF	TGCGCCAGCAGCCAAGGAAACGTGAAAGGGTCCATACGGGGCACCGGGGAGCTGTTTTTT
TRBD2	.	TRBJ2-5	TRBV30	CAWSAGTSEETQYF	TGTGCCTGGAGCGCCGGGACTAGCGAGGAGACCCAGTACTTC
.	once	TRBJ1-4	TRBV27	CASSLNLGSANEKLFF	TGTGCCAGCAGTCTTAATTTAGGTTCCGCTAATGAAAAACTGTTTTTT
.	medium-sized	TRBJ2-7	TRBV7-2	CASSLYRNSYEQYF	TGTGCCAGCAGCTTATACCGAAATAGCTACGAGCAGTACTTC
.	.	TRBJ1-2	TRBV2	CASKDANYGYTF	TGTGCCAGCAAGGATGCTAACTATGGCTACACCTTC
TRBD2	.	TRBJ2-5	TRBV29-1	CSARVGEGTQYF	TGCAGCGCGCGTGTGGGGGAGGGGACCCAGTACTTC
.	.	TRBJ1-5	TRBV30	CAWSVGGPSNQPQHF	TGTGCCTGGAGTGTAGGGGGGCCCAGCAATCAGCCCCAGCATTTT
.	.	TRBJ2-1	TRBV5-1	CASKYGDYNEQFF	TGCGCCAGCAAGTACGGGGACTACAATGAGCAGTTCTTC
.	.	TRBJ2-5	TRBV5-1	CASSLEKYYQETQYF	TGCGCCAGCAGCTTAGAGAAGTACTACCAAGAGACCCAGTACTTC